This record concerns one TCR beta chain sequence. The antigen remains undetermined. Time point of the sample: 2014-2015 season, pre-vaccination. Before and after seasonal inactivated influenza vaccination, adults gave blood for sorting CD4 subsets for sequencing. The germline gives CDR1 MNHEY, CDR2 SVGAGI. This CDR3 is built from 15 residues. J lost 4 bases, V lost 6 bases, and 12 bases had no gene match. The source of the sample is a study of follicular helper T cells after annual influenza vaccination. Profiling relied on immunoSEQ multiplex PCR, and the TCRdb table lists in-frame clones only, not all of them. The sample carries over 11,000 clones, roughly four fifths recorded once. Study-level points and caveats: Recurrent ICOS+CD38+ cTfh clonotypes included tetramer and AIM influenza-specific ones. ICOS+CD38+ cTfh clonality tracked population frequency, and its change tracked circulating plasmablast change.

This sequence was found in an adult who received the influenza vaccine. The chain uses TRBV6-5 and TRBJ2-7, with TRBD2 identical over 7 bases. The starting material was CXCR5- memory CD4+ T cells sorted from blood, obtained on the day of influenza vaccination. The CDR3 sequence is CASRKGHGGGYEQYF. CDR3 coding DNA: TGTGCCAGCAGGAAGGGCCACGGGGGAGGGTACGAGCAGTACTTC.